This T cell receptor (beta chain) is drawn from a study of graft-versus-host responses after intestinal transplantation. TCRdb's table, derived via immunoSEQ multiplex PCR, lists solely in-frame clones and lacks some. Of tens of thousands of clones listed, 80% to 95% are singletons. CDR3 length: 15 amino acids. The V and J ends lost 5 bases and 3 bases, in that order; junction bases with no gene match: 8. Germline V lookup: CDR1 SGHTA, CDR2 FQGNSA. Turning to this clone: Its specificity is unknown.

The starting material was unstimulated CD4+ T cells sorted from spleen or lymph node cells, obtained before intestinal transplant. V usage is TRBV7-2 and J usage is TRBJ1-2; 8 bases are a match to TRBD1. This clonotype originated in a human donor who received an intestinal transplant. The CDR3 nucleotides read TGTGCCAGCAGCACGAGGACAGGGATCGACTATGGCTACACCTTC. Translation gives CASSTRTGIDYGYTF.